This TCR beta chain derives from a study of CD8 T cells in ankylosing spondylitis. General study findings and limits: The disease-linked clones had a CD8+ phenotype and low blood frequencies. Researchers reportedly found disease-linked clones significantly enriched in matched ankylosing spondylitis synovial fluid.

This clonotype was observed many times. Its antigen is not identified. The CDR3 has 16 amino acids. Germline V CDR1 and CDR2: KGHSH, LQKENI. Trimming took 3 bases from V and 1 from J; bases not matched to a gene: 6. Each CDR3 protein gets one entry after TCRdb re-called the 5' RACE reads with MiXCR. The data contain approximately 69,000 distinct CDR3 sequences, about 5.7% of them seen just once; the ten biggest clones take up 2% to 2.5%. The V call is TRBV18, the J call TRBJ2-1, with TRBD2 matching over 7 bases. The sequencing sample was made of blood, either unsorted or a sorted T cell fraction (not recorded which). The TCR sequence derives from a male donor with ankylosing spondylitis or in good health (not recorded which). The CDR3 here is CASSPSGRGSYNEQFF. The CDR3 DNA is TGTGCCAGCTCACCCTCGGGGCGGGGGTCCTACAATGAGCAGTTCTTC.